The T cell receptor beta chain described here comes from a study of blood T cell repertoires in COVID-19. Study overall: Donors in the United States, Italy and Spain gave samples during acute or convalescent COVID-19. The analysed material was cDNA or gDNA that came from T cells, B-cell-depleted T cells, or PBMCs.

From germline, CDR1 is LGHNA and CDR2 YSLEER. The CDR3 length is 15 residues. Original data processing: The authors estimated nucleated cell counts from reference gene primer amplification. Repertoires were generated with immunoSEQ multiplex PCR, while TCRdb's copy carries only in-frame clones and drops some. V and J calls plus clone size are reproduced from that table; the DNA served to infer D and trimming. The table shows some 200,000 clones, with 70% to 90% occurring only once. Concerning this clone itself: One junction end does not reproduce the germline sequence, and a read error may be involved.

The sequence came from a woman aged 18-29 years who had recovered from COVID-19. The chain is built from TRBV4-3 and TRBJ2-5; D is ambiguous. The sequencing sample was made of peripheral blood. The CDR3 is CASSKDLRVRETQYF. CDR3 bases: TGCGCCAGCAGCAAAGATCTACGCGTACGAGAGACCCAGTACTTC.